These 32 T cell receptor beta chains came from one sample sequenced in a study of control samples from healthy donors and cancer patients. Assay: immunoSEQ multiplex PCR; the TCRdb copy retains only in-frame clones and omits some. Of 100,000 or so clones in the sample, 91% were seen once. What was sequenced was blood. The receptors come from a woman aged 30 to 39 in good health.

The DNA of the CDR3 is TGTGCCAGCTATTCCGGACGGGAGCAGTTCTTC. It yields the protein CASYSGREQFF. The V gene is TRBV21-1, the J gene TRBJ2-1. TRBV21-1 is reported as a pseudogene. CDR3 length equals 11 residues.

A few counts support this clone. J is TRBJ2-2 and V is TRBV2, with D perhaps TRBD2 (5 bases). V dropped 6 bases and J dropped 3 bases, with 14 bases sitting between them. CDR3 size: 15 residues. The germline CDR1 and CDR2 sequences are SNHLY and FYNNEI. The CDR3, as DNA: TGTGCCAGCAGCCCACCGGGGTCTTACACCGGGGAGCTGTTTTTT. This codes for CASSPPGSYTGELFF.

J is TRBJ1-3 and V is TRBV6-1; no firm D call. V shed 4 bases and J shed 0 bases, with 13 bases lying between them. The CDR3 has 16 residues. CDR1 and CDR2 (germline): MNHNS, SASEGT. The CDR3 loop is CASSARAMSSGNTIYF. CDR3 coding DNA: TGTGCCAGCAGTGCAAGAGCGATGAGCTCTGGAAACACCATATATTTT.

The V gene is TRBV6-5, the J gene TRBJ1-3; TRBD1 might be the D (6 bases). Trimming cost V 6 bases and J 5 bases, with 8 bases left between them. This CDR3 spans 12 amino acids. Germline V CDR1 and CDR2: MNHEY, SVGAGI. CDR3 residues: CASSGQRNTIYF. The DNA of the CDR3 is TGTGCCAGCAGCGGACAGAGAAACACCATATATTTT.

V usage is TRBV30 and J usage is TRBJ1-3, with unresolved D. Germline CDR1 GTSNPN, CDR2 SVGIG (reference sequence). The V end lost 0 bases, the J end lost 1 base, and 4 bases lay between the germline ends. The CDR3 spans 13 residues. CDR3 sequence: CAWSVRSGNTIYF. DNA for the CDR3: TGTGCCTGGAGTGTACGGTCTGGAAACACCATATATTTT. Full variable domain (remainder filled in from reference TRBV30 and TRBJ1-3): SQTIHQWPATLVQPVGSPLSLECTVEGTSNPNLYWYRQAAGRGLQLLFYSVGIGQISSEVPQNLSASRPQDRQFILSSKKLLLSDSGFYLCAWSVRSGNTIYFGEGSWLTVV.

The chain's CDR3 is CASSSGQGRTNEKLFF. The DNA of the CDR3 is TGTGCCAGCAGCTCCGGACAGGGAAGGACTAATGAAAAACTGTTTTTT. V is TRBV9 and J is TRBJ1-4; 8 bases are shared with TRBD1. V gave up 4 bases and J gave up 2 bases; unmatched junction bases: 7. Germline CDR1 is SGDLS and CDR2 is YYNGEE. This CDR3 is 16 amino acids long.

This clone was counted a single time. This chain joins TRBV5-1 and TRBJ2-7; D might be TRBD1 (5 bases). The CDR3 is 15 residues long. Germline-derived CDR1 and CDR2 are SGHRS and YFSETQ. Trimming shortened V by 0 bases and J by 7 bases, and 17 bases separated the two germline ends. CDR3 DNA sequence: TGCGCCAGCAGCTTGGTAGTGGGGCCTGATAATGAGCAGTACTTC. It is translated as CASSLVVGPDNEQYF.

The chain employs TRBV6-5 and TRBJ1-6; D may be TRBD1 (6 bases). Trimming left V 6 bases short and J 7 bases short, with 16 bases between. This CDR3 contains 15 residues. Per germline, CDR1 MNHEY and CDR2 SVGAGI. The CDR3 DNA follows: TGTGCCAGCAGCGGGATCGCGGGGGCAAATTCACCCCTCCACTTT. This translates into CASSGIAGANSPLHF.

This rearrangement joins TRBV5-4 to TRBJ1-6; D remains ambiguous. Between the trimmed V and J ends, which lost 4 bases and 2 bases, there was a span of 13 bases. Germline CDR1 and CDR2: SGHNT and YYREEE (reference sequence). The CDR3 consists of 16 residues. CDR3 nucleotide sequence: TGTGCCAGCAGCGCCGGAGGAGGGACCTATAATTCACCCCTCCACTTT. Translating gives CASSAGGGTYNSPLHF. The whole variable domain, filled in from reference TRBV5-4 and TRBJ1-6, reads ETGVTQSPTHLIKTRGQQVTLRCSSQSGHNTVSWYQQALGQGPQFIFQYYREEENGRGNFPPRFSGLQFPNYSSELNVNALELDDSALYLCASSAGGGTYNSPLHFGNGTRLTVT.

The table lists this clone with a few counts. The same CDR3 arises from other DNA sequences in this sample as well. The chain employs TRBV2 and TRBJ1-5; weak D call: TRBD1 (6 bases). Germline V gives CDR1 SNHLY, CDR2 FYNNEI. The V and J ends lost 3 bases and 2 bases respectively, with 11 bases between them. This CDR3 comprises 15 residues. The CDR3: CASSEGAGGNQPQHF. Written as DNA, the CDR3 is TGTGCCAGCAGTGAGGGGGCAGGGGGCAATCAGCCCCAGCATTTT.

The chain joins TRBV2 to TRBJ1-5; a possible D gene is TRBD1 (5 bases). In germline, CDR1 is SNHLY, CDR2 FYNNEI. The CDR3 loop spans 15 amino acids. V was cut by 4 bases and J by 0 bases, with 10 bases left in between. DNA of the CDR3: TGTGCCAGCAGTGGCGGGGGATATAGCAATCAGCCCCAGCATTTT. Translating gives CASSGGGYSNQPQHF.

This chain links TRBV27 with TRBJ1-5, with TRBD1 as a possible D gene (5 bases). The CDR3 sequence is 15 residues long. Trimming cost V 0 bases and J 4 bases, with 10 bases left between them. From germline, CDR1 is MNHEY and CDR2 SMNVEV (reference sequence). For the CDR3, the DNA is TGTGCCAGCAGTTTATCGGGACTCAATAATCAGCCCCAGCATTTT. This encodes CASSLSGLNNQPQHF.

This clone was recorded only once. This sequence joins TRBV6-5 and TRBJ1-4, with D possibly TRBD1 on 6 matching bases. Deletions cut 8 bases from V and 8 bases from J, with 12 bases between. Germline V lookup: CDR1 MNHEY, CDR2 SVGAGI. This CDR3 comprises 12 residues. CDR3 sequence (DNA): TGTGCCAGCCGAGGGGGTGTCGAAAAACTGTTTTTT. It codes for CASRGGVEKLFF.

This clone was counted a few times. V usage is TRBV9 and J usage is TRBJ1-3; perhaps TRBD1 as D (5 bases). Trimming left V 0 bases short and J 3 bases short, with 10 bases between. This CDR3 is built from 15 residues. CDR1 and CDR2 (germline): SGDLS, YYNGEE. CDR3 residues: CASSVGWGGGNTIYF. The CDR3 DNA reads TGTGCCAGCAGCGTAGGTTGGGGCGGTGGAAACACCATATATTTT.

The gene calls are TRBV7-2 and TRBJ1-3, with 7 bases that match TRBD1. With V trimmed by 5 bases and J by 4 bases, 11 bases remained unmatched. This CDR3 is 16 amino acids long. Germline CDR1 is SGHTA and CDR2 is FQGNSA. Here the CDR3 reads CASSRTGPWAGNTIYF. DNA of the CDR3: TGTGCCAGCAGCCGGACAGGCCCCTGGGCGGGAAACACCATATATTTT.

The chain joins TRBV5-1 to TRBJ1-2; the match to TRBD1 covers 7 bases. CDR1 is SGHRS, CDR2 YFSETQ, per germline. Trimming took 3 bases from V and 5 from J; bases not matched to a gene: 13. This CDR3 has 16 residues. The CDR3 coding sequence is TGCGCCAGCAGCTGGACCGACAGGGCCCCGGGGTATGGCTACACCTTC. Translating gives CASSWTDRAPGYGYTF.

This clone was observed once. In nucleotides, the CDR3 is TGTGCCAGCTCACCTAGGGCCGGTAGCAATCAGCCCCAGCATTTT. Protein sequence: CASSPRAGSNQPQHF. The J gene is TRBJ1-5, the V gene TRBV18; no firm D call. Germline CDR1 is KGHSH and CDR2 is LQKENI. CDR3 length: 15 amino acids. The V end was cut by 3 bases, the J end by 0 bases, with 9 bases between.

This chain connects TRBV24-1 to TRBJ2-5; either TRBD1 or TRBD2 may fit D (5 bases each). The CDR3 runs to 16 residues. The germline V gene encodes CDR1 KGHDR and CDR2 SFDVKD. Between the trimmed V and J ends, which lost 1 base and 5 bases, there was a span of 16 bases. The CDR3 loop reads CATSDLGTDTRETQYF. CDR3 in DNA: TGTGCCACCAGTGATTTAGGGACCGACACTCGGGAGACCCAGTACTTC.

This sequence joins TRBV3-1 (or the pseudogene TRBV3-2) and TRBJ2-3; D tentatively reads TRBD1 or TRBD2 (5 bases each). Between the trimmed V and J ends, which lost 2 bases and 14 bases, there was a span of 11 bases. The CDR3 consists of 11 residues. The germline V gene has CDR1 LGHDT and CDR2 YNNKEL (reference sequence). The CDR3 sequence: CASSQRGMGYF. In DNA form, the CDR3 reads TGTGCCAGCAGCCAACGGGGCATGGGGTATTTT.

The chain combines TRBV5-1 with TRBJ2-1, with 8 bases lining up with TRBD2. The CDR3 is 16 amino acids. The J segment lost 5 bases and the V segment lost 0 bases, leaving 7 bases of the junction unmatched. Looked up from germline, CDR1 is SGHRS and CDR2 is YFSETQ. CDR3 amino acids: CASSLATTSDHNEQFF. For the CDR3, the DNA is TGCGCCAGCAGCTTGGCCACGACTAGCGACCACAATGAGCAGTTCTTC.

This clone was counted a single time. The chain employs TRBV7-8 and TRBJ1-2, with 12 bases that match TRBD1. Per the germline V gene, CDR1 is SGHVS and CDR2 is FQNEAQ. This CDR3 has 15 residues. With V trimmed by 5 bases and J by 4 bases, 5 bases remained unmatched. CDR3 nucleotides: TGTGCCAGCAGCCCGGGGACAGGGGGCGGCTATGGCTACACCTTC. Protein product: CASSPGTGGGYGYTF.

CDR3 nucleotide sequence: TGTGCCAGCAGTTCCTCGAGGACAGCCTACAATGAGCAGTTCTTC. It codes for CASSSSRTAYNEQFF. This chain joins TRBV11-1 and TRBJ2-1; D is possibly TRBD1 (6 bases). Germline V gives CDR1 SGHAT, CDR2 FQDESV (reference sequence). This CDR3 is built from 15 residues. Trimming stripped 6 bases from V and 2 bases from J, with 14 bases between.

The chain is built from TRBV28 and TRBJ2-7; D gene uncertain. The CDR3 is 11 amino acids. Germline V CDR1 and CDR2: MDHEN, SYDVKM. The V end lost 7 bases, the J end lost 6 bases, and 10 bases lay between the germline ends. CDR3: CASMLGFEQYF. CDR3 bases: TGTGCCAGCATGCTGGGGTTCGAGCAGTACTTC.

The chain joins TRBV3-1 (or the pseudogene TRBV3-2) to TRBJ2-5; D remains ambiguous. Germline loops: CDR1 LGHDT, CDR2 YNNKEL (reference sequence). With 6 bases removed from V and 5 bases from J, the gap between germline ends came to 16 bases. The CDR3 runs to 14 residues. CDR3 DNA sequence: TGTGCCAGCAGTCTCCTAACGACCGCGGAGACCCAGTACTTC. It specifies CASSLLTTAETQYF.

The J gene is TRBJ1-1, the V gene TRBV5-8; the match to TRBD1 covers 8 bases. Germline CDR1 reads SGHTS; CDR2 reads YDEGEE. With V trimmed by 4 bases and J by 5 bases, 7 bases remained unmatched. The CDR3 loop spans 14 amino acids. Written as DNA, the CDR3 is TGTGCCAGCAGCCTACAGGGGGTGAGGACTGAAGCTTTCTTT. Amino acid sequence: CASSLQGVRTEAFF.

The chain combines TRBV6-5 with TRBJ1-4, with TRBD1 matching 7 bases. Germline loops: CDR1 MNHEY, CDR2 SVGAGI. CDR3 length: 14 amino acids. The trim removed 6 bases at V and 7 bases at J, leaving 8 bases unmatched. The CDR3 is CASSPQGTGEKLFF. The CDR3 DNA sequence: TGTGCCAGCAGCCCACAGGGGACCGGTGAAAAACTGTTTTTT.

The V and J genes are TRBV6-5 and TRBJ1-2; no clear D. V lost 8 bases and J lost 4, with 8 bases in between. The CDR3 extends over 11 amino acids. Looked up from germline, CDR1 is MNHEY and CDR2 is SVGAGI. As DNA, the CDR3 is TGTGCCAGCCTTGGCGCCTATGGCTACACCTTC. Protein sequence: CASLGAYGYTF.

The CDR3 protein is CASSKDRINEKLFF. The DNA for the CDR3 is TGTGCCAGCAGCAAGGACAGGATTAATGAAAAACTGTTTTTT. This chain joins TRBV5-4 and TRBJ1-4; 7 positions agree with TRBD1. The junction had 4 bases not matched to a gene; V was cut back by 4 bases and J by 4 bases. Germline V gives CDR1 SGHNT, CDR2 YYREEE (reference sequence). CDR3 length: 14 amino acids.

The V and J genes are TRBV18 and TRBJ1-1; D call uncertain. This CDR3 spans 15 amino acids. V gave up 3 bases and J gave up 1 base, with 12 bases separating them. Germline V lookup: CDR1 KGHSH, CDR2 LQKENI. CDR3 residues: CASSPSLIPNTEAFF. The CDR3 region has the DNA TGTGCCAGCTCACCGAGCTTAATCCCGAACACTGAAGCTTTCTTT.

The rearrangement links TRBV29-1 to TRBJ2-2, with 12 bases that match TRBD2. Trimming took 4 bases from V and 3 from J; bases not matched to a gene: 6. Looked up from germline, CDR1 is SQVTM and CDR2 is ANQGSEA. CDR3 length: 16 amino acids. The CDR3 nucleotides are TGCAGCGTTGGACTAGCGGGAGTAGTTTACACCGGGGAGCTGTTTTTT. This sequence encodes CSVGLAGVVYTGELFF.

The rearrangement joins TRBV12-3 or TRBV12-4 to TRBJ2-5, with D possibly matching TRBD2 (6 bases). The CDR3 runs to 13 residues. V was shortened by 5 bases and J by 2 bases, with 9 bases between the two germline ends. This CDR3 reads CASSRLEQETQYF. In nucleotides, the CDR3 is TGTGCCAGCAGTCGACTAGAACAAGAGACCCAGTACTTC.

The rearrangement links TRBV2 to TRBJ2-5, with 7 bases aligning to TRBD2. The V gene end was trimmed by 6 bases and the J gene end by 2 bases; junction bases not matched to a gene: 15. This CDR3 comprises 17 residues. Germline CDR1 reads SNHLY; CDR2 reads FYNNEI. For the CDR3, the DNA is TGTGCCAGCAGACTCCCGCGACTAGCCACCGCTCAAGAGACCCAGTACTTC. Translation gives CASRLPRLATAQETQYF.